Detailed here is one TCR beta chain. Data came from immunoSEQ multiplex PCR; TCRdb stores just in-frame clones and leaves some out. The sample carries roughly 84,000 clones, roughly 80% recorded once. The sample belongs to a study of blood T cell repertoires in COVID-19. The CDR3 consists of 19 residues. Germline lookup yields CDR1 SGHVS and CDR2 FQNEAQ. V trimming: 5 bases; J trimming: 0 bases; junction bases outside the gene matches: 16. The J gene is TRBJ1-5, the V gene TRBV7-8; 7 bases line up with TRBD1. The sample comprised peripheral blood. This receptor was obtained from a woman aged 45-59 years with acute or convalescent COVID-19. The CDR3 is CASSPWDRTYPYSNQPQHF. The DNA for the CDR3 is TGTGCCAGCAGCCCCTGGGACAGAACCTATCCCTATAGCAATCAGCCCCAGCATTTT.